This T cell receptor beta chain emerged from a study of blood T cell repertoires in COVID-19. Clones were read by immunoSEQ multiplex PCR, and TCRdb kept only the in-frame ones, dropping some. The sample lists roughly 160,000 clones; roughly 86% were seen once. The CDR3 runs 14 residues. Trimming removed 3 bases from V and 8 bases from J, with 14 bases in between. Germline values: CDR1 GTSNPN, CDR2 SVGIG (reference sequence). The TCR originated in a man aged 50 to 59 with active or convalescent COVID-19. Sequences were obtained from peripheral blood. The rearrangement links TRBV30 to TRBJ1-6, with D possibly TRBD1 on 5 matching bases. CDR3 region: CAWSVRERYSPLHF. The CDR3 region has the DNA TGTGCCTGGAGCGTCAGGGAAAGGTATTCACCCCTCCACTTT.